The 25 T cell receptor beta chains below were found in one sample sequenced in a study of somatic mutations in cytotoxic T cells in rheumatoid arthritis. Assay: immunoSEQ multiplex PCR; the TCRdb copy retains only in-frame clones and omits some. The profile shows some 16,000 clones, more than 75% of them singletons. Sequencing input: CD8+ T cells sorted from blood. These receptor sequences come from a woman between 50 and 59 years old with rheumatoid arthritis.

The chain joins TRBV7-8 to TRBJ2-1; D perhaps matches TRBD2 (6 bases). The length of the CDR3 is 15 residues. Trimming pared 6 bases from V and 0 bases from J, leaving 12 bases between. Looked up from germline, CDR1 is SGHVS and CDR2 is FQNEAQ. Here the CDR3 DNA reads TGTGCCAGCAGGAGCCGGGAGAGCTCCTACAATGAGCAGTTCTTC. Translation: CASRSRESSYNEQFF.

The rearrangement links TRBV7-9 to TRBJ2-3; 12 nucleotides agree with TRBD1. The CDR3 has 16 amino acids. Germline V gene sequence: CDR1 SEHNR, CDR2 FQNEAQ (reference sequence). The V gene end was trimmed by 1 base and the J gene end by 4 bases; junction bases not matched to a gene: 3. CDR3 bases: TGTGCCAGCAGCTTAGTGGGACAGGGGGCGTCAGATACGCAGTATTTT. Protein: CASSLVGQGASDTQYF. Combining the CDR3 with reference TRBV7-9 and TRBJ2-3 gives the whole variable domain DTGVSQNPRHKITKRGQNVTFRCDPISEHNRLYWYRQTLGQGPEFLTYFQNEAQLEKSRLLSDRFSAERPKGSFSTLEIQRTEQGDSAMYLCASSLVGQGASDTQYFGPGTRLTVL.

The rearrangement joins TRBV10-1 to TRBJ2-1, with TRBD1 identical over 8 bases. The V gene's germline CDR1 is WNHNN and CDR2 SYGVQD (reference sequence). This CDR3 has 13 amino acids. V lost 7 bases, J lost 8 bases, and 7 bases stayed unmatched. The DNA for the CDR3 is TGCGCCAGCACCTCGGACAGGGTCCATGAGCAGTTCTTC. It is translated as CASTSDRVHEQFF.

This clone was found a few times. The chain employs TRBV7-9 and TRBJ1-6; 8 nucleotides line up with TRBD1. V gave up 4 bases and J gave up 8 bases; unmatched junction bases: 7. The germline gives CDR1 SEHNR, CDR2 FQNEAQ (reference sequence). CDR3 length: 15 residues. This CDR3 is CASSSDREDYSPLHF. CDR3 DNA sequence: TGTGCCAGCAGCTCGGACAGGGAAGATTATTCACCCCTCCACTTT.

The gene calls are TRBV25-1 and TRBJ1-4; perhaps TRBD1 as D (5 bases). Trimming took off 3 bases at V and 13 bases at J, with 21 bases between the two ends. This CDR3 spans 15 amino acids. CDR1 MGHDK and CDR2 SYGVNS come from the germline V gene. CDR3 in amino acids: CASSDPRRRDDGLFF. The CDR3 coding sequence is TGTGCCAGCAGTGATCCCCGGCGCAGGGACGACGGACTGTTTTTT.

This chain uses TRBV27 with TRBJ2-3, with 7 bases aligning to TRBD2. Trimming cost V 7 bases and J 0 bases; bases outside gene matches: 4. The CDR3 runs to 14 residues. CDR1 is MNHEY and CDR2 is SMNVEV in the germline V gene (reference sequence). CDR3 sequence reads: CASILSGSTDTQYF. The CDR3 DNA reads as TGTGCCAGCATCCTTAGCGGGAGCACAGATACGCAGTATTTT.

The gene calls are TRBV10-3 and TRBJ1-3; maybe TRBD1 (6 bases). V was clipped by 2 bases and J by 2 bases, with 7 bases between them. Germline V gene data show CDR1 as ENHRY and CDR2 as SYGVKD. CDR3 length equals 14 residues. The CDR3 nucleotides read TGTGCCATCAGTGAGGGGGGGCCTGGAAACACCATATATTTT. Its translation: CAISEGGPGNTIYF.

The chain combines TRBV7-2 with TRBJ2-1; TRBD2 aligns across 12 bases. The CDR3 is made up of 12 amino acids. Trimming took 5 bases from V and 15 from J; bases not matched to a gene: 5. CDR1 and CDR2 from the germline V gene are SGHTA and FQGNSA. The CDR3 coding sequence is TGTGCCAGCAGCCACGGGACTAGCGGGTTGTTCTTC. This encodes CASSHGTSGLFF.

V and J are TRBV7-9 and TRBJ2-3, with 11 bases lining up with TRBD2. The CDR3 length is 16 residues. CDR1 and CDR2 from the germline V gene are SEHNR and FQNEAQ (reference sequence). The junction had 8 bases not matched to a gene; V was cut back by 4 bases and J by 5 bases. CDR3 sequence: CASSSTSGGRGDTQYF. For the CDR3, the DNA is TGTGCCAGCAGCTCAACTAGCGGGGGCCGTGGAGATACGCAGTATTTT.

The chain couples TRBV7-2 to TRBJ1-1; D remains ambiguous. There are 14 residues in the CDR3. Germline CDR1 and CDR2: SGHTA and FQGNSA. Trimming pared 1 base from V and 5 bases from J, leaving 11 bases between. CDR3 loop: CASSLGFAGTEAFF. CDR3 sequence (DNA): TGTGCCAGCAGCTTAGGGTTTGCGGGAACTGAAGCTTTCTTT.

The count of this clone is one. The chain carries TRBV11-2 and TRBJ2-7; 11 nucleotides agree with TRBD2. The length of the CDR3 is 15 residues. Looked up from germline, CDR1 is SGHAT and CDR2 is FQNNGV. Germline trimming cut 5 bases from V and 3 bases from J; bases unmatched to any gene: 6. This chain's CDR3 is CASSPGLAEVYEQYF. The DNA for the CDR3 is TGTGCCAGCAGCCCGGGACTAGCGGAAGTCTACGAGCAGTACTTC.

The CDR3 region has the DNA TGTGCCAGCAGCGCAGGTCCCGGGACAGCCGAGCAGTACTTC. This gives the protein CASSAGPGTAEQYF. The chain carries TRBV9 and TRBJ2-7; 7 bases match TRBD1. The CDR3 length is 14 residues. Germline-derived CDR1 and CDR2 are SGDLS and YYNGEE. V gave up 3 bases and J gave up 6 bases; unmatched junction bases: 9.

The CDR3 DNA reads TGTGCCAGTAGTAAAAGAAAAGATGGAAGGAGCAATCAGCCCCAGCATTTT. It specifies CASSKRKDGRSNQPQHF. The V and J genes are TRBV19 and TRBJ1-5; D call uncertain. Germline V gives CDR1 LNHDA, CDR2 SQIVND (reference sequence). Trimming stripped 4 bases from V and 1 base from J, with 17 bases between. This CDR3 spans 17 amino acids.

The rearrangement links TRBV11-2 to TRBJ1-2; a weak D match, TRBD1 (5 bases). CDR1 is SGHAT and CDR2 is FQNNGV in the germline V gene. This CDR3 comprises 15 residues. V lost 5 bases and J 7 bases, leaving 20 bases between the germline ends. CDR3 bases: TGTGCCAGCAGCGCGGGGGGAGGGAGGGTCTCTGGCTACACCTTC. It translates to CASSAGGGRVSGYTF.

This clone appeared once. The chain joins TRBV30 to TRBJ2-7, with 8 nucleotides matching TRBD1. Germline values: CDR1 GTSNPN, CDR2 SVGIG (reference sequence). This CDR3 has 13 amino acids. CDR3 nucleotides: TGTACAGCGCGTGGGACAGGCCCCTACGAGCAGTACTTC. The encoded protein is CTARGTGPYEQYF.

The rearrangement uses TRBV7-6 and TRBJ2-7, with D possibly TRBD1 on 5 matching bases. There are 16 residues in the CDR3. With 2 bases removed from V and 3 bases from J, the gap between germline ends came to 17 bases. Germline values: CDR1 SGHVS, CDR2 FNYEAQ. Here the CDR3 DNA reads TGTGCCAGCAGCTTAACACAAGGCGGCAGGGACTACGAGCAGTACTTC. As protein: CASSLTQGGRDYEQYF.

This clone was detected a few times. The rearrangement links TRBV30 to TRBJ2-7; maybe TRBD2 (6 bases). Germline lookup yields CDR1 GTSNPN and CDR2 SVGIG (reference sequence). This CDR3 spans 15 amino acids. Trimming cost V 0 bases and J 4 bases, with 16 bases left between them. The CDR3 loop is CAWSVLRTTGYEQYF. The DNA for the CDR3 is TGTGCCTGGAGTGTACTAAGGACTACGGGATACGAGCAGTACTTC.

The chain couples TRBV13 to TRBJ2-3, with D maybe TRBD1 (6 bases). CDR1 and CDR2 from the germline V gene are PRHDT and FYEKMQ (reference sequence). V gave up 1 base and J gave up 0 bases, with 20 bases separating them. The CDR3 spans 19 residues. CDR3 nucleotide sequence: TGTGCCAGCAGCTTAGAACACCGCTCGGACAGAGCTAGCACAGATACGCAGTATTTT. This encodes CASSLEHRSDRASTDTQYF.

This clone was seen a single time. The rearrangement joins TRBV7-9 to TRBJ2-7; D possibly corresponds to TRBD2 (6 bases). Germline V lookup: CDR1 SEHNR, CDR2 FQNEAQ (reference sequence). The CDR3 has 16 residues. Trimming left V 1 base short and J 0 bases short, with 13 bases between. CDR3: CASSLGGGTSSYEQYF. Here the CDR3 DNA reads TGTGCCAGCAGCTTAGGGGGCGGGACGAGCTCCTACGAGCAGTACTTC.

The V and J genes are TRBV12-1 and TRBJ2-2; TRBD2 is the table's D call, not checked against the DNA. TRBV12-1 is flagged as a pseudogene. CDR3 length: 14 residues. In DNA form, the CDR3 reads TGTGCCAGCAGACTCGTACCTCGCACCGGGGAGCTGTTTTTT. Protein: CASRLVPRTGELFF.

V is TRBV5-4 and J is TRBJ2-3; tentatively, D is TRBD1 or TRBD2 (5 bases each). This CDR3 comprises 14 residues. V was pared by 3 bases and J by 6 bases, with 14 bases between. Germline values: CDR1 SGHNT, CDR2 YYREEE (reference sequence). In DNA, the CDR3 is TGTGCCAGCAGCTGGGGTGGGACGGGGGATACGCAGTATTTT. This codes for CASSWGGTGDTQYF.

This chain uses TRBV27 with TRBJ1-5, with 8 bases matching TRBD1. The V gene's germline CDR1 is MNHEY and CDR2 SMNVEV (reference sequence). V lost 3 bases to trimming and J lost 7 bases; unmatched junction nucleotides: 5. CDR3 length: 14 amino acids. The CDR3 nucleotides are TGTGCCAGCAGTTTCTCGGGACAGGACCAGCCCCAGCATTTT. Translated: CASSFSGQDQPQHF.

The CDR3 DNA sequence: TGTGCCAGCAGTTCTCCGGGACAGGGTCCGGGCTACACCTTC. This sequence encodes CASSSPGQGPGYTF. The chain employs TRBV5-4 and TRBJ1-2, with 9 bases fitting TRBD1. J lost 8 bases, V lost 5 bases, and 10 bases had no gene match. The CDR3 runs 14 residues. Germline-derived CDR1 and CDR2 are SGHNT and YYREEE (reference sequence).

Only a few counts were recorded for this clone. The genes are TRBV19 and TRBJ1-1; D unresolved. This CDR3 comprises 14 residues. CDR1 and CDR2 from the germline V gene are LNHDA and SQIVND (reference sequence). Trimming took 7 bases from V and 4 from J, leaving 16 bases between them. The CDR3 nucleotides read TGTGCCAGTACGATTCAGCCTGCGGGCACTGAAGCTTTCTTT. It specifies CASTIQPAGTEAFF.

The rearrangement joins TRBV5-1 to TRBJ2-3; D may be TRBD2 (8 bases). V shed 0 bases and J shed 5 bases, with 16 bases lying between them. CDR1 is SGHRS and CDR2 is YFSETQ in the germline V gene. The CDR3 runs to 16 residues. The CDR3 DNA reads TGCGCCAGCAGCTTGGCCGGACAGGCGGGAGGAGATACGCAGTATTTT. This encodes CASSLAGQAGGDTQYF.